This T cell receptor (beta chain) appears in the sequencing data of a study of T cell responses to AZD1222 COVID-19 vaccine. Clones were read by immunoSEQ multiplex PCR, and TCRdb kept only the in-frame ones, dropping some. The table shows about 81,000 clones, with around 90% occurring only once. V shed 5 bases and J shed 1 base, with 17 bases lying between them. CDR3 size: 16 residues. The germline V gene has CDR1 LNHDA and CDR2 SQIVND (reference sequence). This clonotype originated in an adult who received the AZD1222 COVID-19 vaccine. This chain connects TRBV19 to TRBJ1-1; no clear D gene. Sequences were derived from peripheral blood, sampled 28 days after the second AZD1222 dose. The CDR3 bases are TGTGCCAGTAGTGAGGACGGAATCCGAGCGAACACTGAAGCTTTCTTT. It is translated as CASSEDGIRANTEAFF.